The 29 T cell receptor beta chains below were found in one sample sequenced in a study of shared clonotypes between healthy human individuals (dated by TCRdb to 2019 to 2021). The library relied on the immunoSEQ multiplex PCR assay. TCRdb stores this immuneACCESS table with in-frame sequences only. Part of the clones is absent; in the studies checked, under half of the shortfall reflects unresolved V genes, and no reason is known for the rest. For this sample the table gives some 2,000,000 clones, of which around 96% were detected only once. The top ten constitute more than 0.95% of the sample. CD8 naive samples were CD45RO-negative cells positively selected for CCR7, giving a CD45RA+CCR7+ population that excluded TemRA cells. Input material: naive CD8+ T cells sorted from blood. The cell subset or site label of this sample denotes: CD45RA+CCR7+. The origin of the receptors is a man between 18 and 35 years old in good health.

The CDR3 loop reads CASKTRGANYGYTF. The CDR3 DNA sequence: TGTGCCAGCAAAACCAGGGGGGCTAACTATGGCTACACCTTC. The V and J genes are TRBV6-5 and TRBJ1-2; 7 nucleotides agree with TRBD1. Unmatched junction bases numbered 5, after V lost 7 bases and J lost 0 bases. In germline, CDR1 is MNHEY, CDR2 SVGAGI. The CDR3 spans 14 residues.

The chain combines TRBV13 with TRBJ2-5; the match to TRBD2 covers 9 bases. The CDR3 loop spans 15 amino acids. Per germline, CDR1 PRHDT and CDR2 FYEKMQ (reference sequence). The V and J ends lost 0 bases and 4 bases, in that order; junction bases with no gene match: 3. The CDR3 DNA reads TGTGCCAGCAGCTTAGGTGGTAGCGGGGGAGAGACCCAGTACTTC. It specifies CASSLGGSGGETQYF.

The V call is TRBV14, the J call TRBJ2-7; 8 bases are a match to TRBD1. This CDR3 comprises 14 residues. The V segment lost 5 bases and the J segment 1 base; nucleotides outside the gene matches: 4. CDR1 and CDR2 (germline): SGHDN, FVKESK. The CDR3 coding sequence is TGTGCCAGCAGCGGACAGGGAACTTCCTACGAGCAGTACTTC. Protein product: CASSGQGTSYEQYF.

The chain recombines TRBV30 with TRBJ2-2, with D unresolved. CDR1 is GTSNPN and CDR2 is SVGIG in the germline V gene (reference sequence). Trimming removed 4 bases at V and 6 bases at J, with 24 bases between. The CDR3 length is 17 residues. This CDR3 is CAWTPVGIFLEAGELFF. DNA for the CDR3: TGTGCCTGGACCCCCGTGGGGATTTTCCTCGAGGCCGGGGAGCTGTTTTTT.

The genes are TRBV6-1 and TRBJ2-7; D might be TRBD1 (6 bases). Deletions cut 1 base from V and 3 bases from J, with 16 bases between. Germline V lookup: CDR1 MNHNS, CDR2 SASEGT. CDR3 size: 16 residues. The CDR3 region is CASSEDLWTAIYEQYF. In DNA, the CDR3 is TGTGCCAGCAGTGAAGATTTGTGGACAGCAATCTACGAGCAGTACTTC.

The chain's CDR3 is CASSYEPTGTEWQYF. CDR3 DNA sequence: TGTGCCAGCAGTTATGAGCCAACAGGGACGGAATGGCAGTATTTT. V and J are TRBV6-5 and TRBJ2-3; D might be TRBD1 (6 bases). The germline gives CDR1 MNHEY, CDR2 SVGAGI. Deletions cut 3 bases from V and 11 bases from J, with 21 bases between. CDR3 size: 15 residues.

This CDR3 reads CASSPWGTRENTIYF. The CDR3 DNA is TGTGCCAGCAGTCCCTGGGGTACACGAGAGAACACCATATATTTT. The chain recombines TRBV27 with TRBJ1-3, with D unclear. From germline, CDR1 is MNHEY and CDR2 SMNVEV (reference sequence). This CDR3 region has 15 residues. V shed 5 bases and J shed 7 bases, with 18 bases lying between them.

The chain uses TRBV28 and TRBJ2-2; 13 bases agree with TRBD2. The trim removed 6 bases at V and 4 bases at J, leaving 5 bases unmatched. Germline CDR1 reads MDHEN; CDR2 reads SYDVKM. This CDR3 comprises 16 residues. The CDR3 nucleotides read TGTGCCAGCAGCGGACTAGCGGGAGCGAGCACCGGGGAGCTGTTTTTT. It specifies CASSGLAGASTGELFF.

The chain recombines TRBV2 with TRBJ2-5, with 13 bases that match TRBD2. The germline gives CDR1 SNHLY, CDR2 FYNNEI. This CDR3 has 18 amino acids. Trimming cost V 6 bases and J 5 bases; bases outside gene matches: 15. This CDR3 is CASSDQTRLAGGEETQYF. The CDR3 nucleotides are TGTGCCAGCAGCGACCAGACACGACTAGCGGGAGGTGAGGAGACCCAGTACTTC.

J is TRBJ1-1 and V is TRBV2; perhaps TRBD1 as D (6 bases). Germline CDR1 and CDR2: SNHLY and FYNNEI. Trimming left V 3 bases short and J 0 bases short, with 17 bases between. The CDR3 runs to 17 residues. This CDR3 is CASSDRGRGGMNTEAFF. In nucleotides, the CDR3 is TGTGCCAGCAGTGATAGGGGCAGGGGTGGGATGAACACTGAAGCTTTCTTT.

On this clone: Additional DNA sequences in this sample encode the identical CDR3. J is TRBJ2-7 and V is TRBV4-1; the match to TRBD1 covers 7 bases. CDR1 and CDR2 from the germline V gene are MGHRA and YSYEKL. J was trimmed by 3 bases and V by 4 bases; bases with no gene match: 3. CDR3 size: 13 residues. The CDR3 DNA reads as TGCGCCAGCAGCCCGGGACAGAGCTACGAGCAGTACTTC. The encoded protein is CASSPGQSYEQYF.

The chain joins TRBV5-1 to TRBJ2-7; D is unclear. Between the trimmed V and J ends, which lost 0 bases and 2 bases, there was a span of 9 bases. CDR3 length equals 14 residues. Germline V lookup: CDR1 SGHRS, CDR2 YFSETQ. CDR3 loop: CASSLADTPYEQYF. CDR3 in DNA: TGCGCCAGCAGCTTGGCAGACACCCCCTACGAGCAGTACTTC.

The rearrangement links TRBV28 to TRBJ1-4; no definite D call. This CDR3 comprises 12 residues. The V gene's germline CDR1 is MDHEN and CDR2 SYDVKM. Trimming took off 7 bases at V and 8 bases at J, with 11 bases between the two ends. The CDR3 spells CASNGRREKLFF. For the CDR3, the DNA is TGTGCCAGCAATGGCCGGAGGGAAAAACTGTTTTTT.

This clone came up once. The chain links TRBV10-3 to TRBJ1-6; unclear D gene. CDR3 size: 16 residues. Germline CDR1 and CDR2: ENHRY and SYGVKD. V dropped 3 bases and J dropped 7 bases, with 16 bases sitting between them. DNA for the CDR3: TGTGCCATCAGTGATGAGCCGGGGATAGGGAATTCACCCCTCCACTTT. It specifies CAISDEPGIGNSPLHF.

Details on this clone: As the CDR3 is not closed by the conserved phenylalanine or tryptophan, this likely results from a read error. The limits of the CDR3 on the DNA are not certain, so only TCRdb's listed CDR3 is given. This sequence joins TRBV5-6 and TRBJ2-7. From germline, CDR1 is SGHDT and CDR2 YYEEEE. Counting both end residues, the CDR3 totals 12 amino acids. The CDR3 sequence: CASSPGRDPPTD.

The V and J genes are TRBV11-2 and TRBJ2-5; D not certain. Trimming removed 0 bases from V and 1 base from J, with 6 bases in between. This CDR3 contains 14 residues. Germline V gene sequence: CDR1 SGHAT, CDR2 FQNNGV. The DNA of the CDR3 is TGTGCCAGCAGCTTAGATTACGGCCAAGAGACCCAGTACTTC. Residues: CASSLDYGQETQYF.

The chain links TRBV30 to TRBJ2-2; 8 nucleotides agree with TRBD1. V trimming: 3 bases; J trimming: 0 bases; junction bases outside the gene matches: 6. This CDR3 spans 16 amino acids. Germline assignment: CDR1 GTSNPN and CDR2 SVGIG (reference sequence). The CDR3 loop is CAWSGDRFANTGELFF. DNA for the CDR3: TGTGCCTGGAGCGGGGACAGGTTCGCGAACACCGGGGAGCTGTTTTTT.

This clone was counted a single time. This chain joins TRBV4-3 and TRBJ1-1; weak D call: TRBD1 (5 bases). With 1 base removed from V and 13 bases from J, the gap between germline ends came to 25 bases. This CDR3 is 16 amino acids long. In germline, CDR1 is LGHNA, CDR2 YSLEER. The CDR3 nucleotides are TGCGCCAGCAGCCAAGTATTTGGCAGGGTGGAGGTTGTTATTTTCTTT. Protein product: CASSQVFGRVEVVIFF.

The chain employs TRBV30 and TRBJ1-5; no reliable D call. Germline V CDR1 and CDR2: GTSNPN, SVGIG (reference sequence). The CDR3 is 15 amino acids. V gave up 0 bases and J gave up 5 bases, with 14 bases separating them. CDR3 DNA sequence: TGTGCCTGGAGTGTAGGCGGAAATTTGGATCAGCCCCAGCATTTT. Its translation: CAWSVGGNLDQPQHF.

The chain couples TRBV10-3 to TRBJ1-1, with 9 positions matching TRBD1. Germline CDR1 and CDR2: ENHRY and SYGVKD. The CDR3 length is 15 residues. V gave up 3 bases and J gave up 5 bases; unmatched junction bases: 7. The CDR3 loop reads CAISEETGGATEAFF. The CDR3 DNA sequence: TGTGCCATCAGTGAAGAGACAGGGGGGGCGACTGAAGCTTTCTTT.

The chain joins TRBV7-6 to TRBJ2-7; D call uncertain. This CDR3 contains 13 residues. The V and J ends lost 2 bases and 1 base respectively, with 6 bases between them. CDR1 is SGHVS and CDR2 is FNYEAQ in the germline V gene. The CDR3 sequence is CASSLRRSYEQYF. The CDR3 nucleotides read TGTGCCAGCAGCTTAAGGCGTTCCTACGAGCAGTACTTC.

The chain carries TRBV5-6 and TRBJ2-7; maybe TRBD2 (6 bases). The V end was cut by 4 bases, the J end by 6 bases, with 14 bases between. Germline lookup yields CDR1 SGHDT and CDR2 YYEEEE. The CDR3 has 13 amino acids. The CDR3 loop reads CASSLAGSFEQYF. The CDR3 DNA is TGTGCCAGCAGCCTCGCGGGGAGTTTCGAGCAGTACTTC.

V and J are TRBV4-1 and TRBJ2-3; tentative D call: TRBD2 (6 bases). The V and J ends lost 1 base and 6 bases respectively, with 17 bases between them. The CDR3 loop spans 16 amino acids. Germline CDR1 and CDR2: MGHRA and YSYEKL. In DNA, the CDR3 is TGCGCCAGCAGCCAAGGATCTGCGGGGATGGTTGATACGCAGTATTTT. Translation gives CASSQGSAGMVDTQYF.

The chain couples TRBV28 to TRBJ2-3; TRBD2 matches at 7 bases. Germline values: CDR1 MDHEN, CDR2 SYDVKM. Germline trimming cut 5 bases from V and 2 bases from J; bases unmatched to any gene: 16. The CDR3 totals 18 residues. The DNA for the CDR3 is TGTGCCAGCAGTCCCCAGGGCGGGGGATCGGGCCTCACAGATACGCAGTATTTT. Its protein product is CASSPQGGGSGLTDTQYF.

This clone appeared once. The chain combines TRBV4-1 with TRBJ1-1, with 7 bases aligning to TRBD1. V shed 5 bases, J shed 6 bases, and the junction held 6 bases outside the gene matches. The CDR3 runs 13 residues. Germline lookup yields CDR1 MGHRA and CDR2 YSYEKL. The CDR3 DNA is TGCGCCAGCAGCTTTGACAGGGCCCCTGAAGCTTTCTTT. It is translated as CASSFDRAPEAFF.

With regard to this clone: In the same sample, other DNA sequences code for this CDR3. This chain connects TRBV2 to TRBJ2-7; D is ambiguous. Per germline, CDR1 SNHLY and CDR2 FYNNEI. V lost 3 bases, J lost 3 bases, and 3 bases lay in between. The CDR3 covers 11 residues. Here the CDR3 reads CASSDIYEQYF. The CDR3 DNA sequence: TGTGCCAGCAGTGATATCTACGAGCAGTACTTC.

This sequence joins TRBV27 and TRBJ2-7; TRBD2 matches 11 bases. Germline V CDR1 and CDR2: MNHEY, SMNVEV (reference sequence). The V and J ends lost 3 bases and 2 bases, in that order; junction bases with no gene match: 6. This CDR3 contains 16 residues. Here the CDR3 DNA reads TGTGCCAGCAGTTTGGGTAGCGGGGGGGCCGCCTACGAGCAGTACTTC. Translation: CASSLGSGGAAYEQYF.

This clone was picked up a small number of times. The chain uses TRBV7-9 and TRBJ1-6, with D unclear. The CDR3 loop spans 16 amino acids. The germline gives CDR1 SEHNR, CDR2 FQNEAQ (reference sequence). Trimming left V 5 bases short and J 10 bases short, with 21 bases between. As DNA, the CDR3 is TGTGCCAGCAGCCCCGTAGAACAGCCACCCGGGTCACCCCTCCACTTT. It specifies CASSPVEQPPGSPLHF.

The sample holds one count of this clone. The V call is TRBV5-6, the J call TRBJ1-6; TRBD1 matches at 9 bases. Germline V CDR1 and CDR2: SGHDT, YYEEEE. This CDR3 has 14 amino acids. With 3 bases clipped from V and 9 bases from J, the junction kept 4 bases outside the gene matches. CDR3 DNA: TGTGCCAGCAGCTCCGGGACAGGGAGTTCACCCCTCCACTTT. This gives the protein CASSSGTGSSPLHF.